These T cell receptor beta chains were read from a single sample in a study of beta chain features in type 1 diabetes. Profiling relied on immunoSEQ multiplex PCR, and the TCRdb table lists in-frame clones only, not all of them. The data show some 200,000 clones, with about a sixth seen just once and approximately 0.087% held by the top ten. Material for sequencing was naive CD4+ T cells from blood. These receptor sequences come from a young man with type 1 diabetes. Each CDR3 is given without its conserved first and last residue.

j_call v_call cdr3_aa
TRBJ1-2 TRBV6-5 ASSYSPENYGYT
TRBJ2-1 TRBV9 ASSASGSSYNEQF
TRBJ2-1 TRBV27 ASSFKGLASNEQF
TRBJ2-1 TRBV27 ASSLYLDRNNEQF
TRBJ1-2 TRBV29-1 SVSGQFNYGYT
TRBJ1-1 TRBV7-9 ASSLGDSVAEAF
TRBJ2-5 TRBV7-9 ASSSASATGEETQY
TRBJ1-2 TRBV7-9 ASEDGYT
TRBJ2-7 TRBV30 AWSVPPVYEQY
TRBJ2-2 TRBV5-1 ASSLASTNTGELF
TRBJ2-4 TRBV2 ASTVGLAKNIQY
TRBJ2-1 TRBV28 ASSSYGQLYNEQF
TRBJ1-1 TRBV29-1 SVKQGSTEAF
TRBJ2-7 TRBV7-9 ASSSDGSYEQY
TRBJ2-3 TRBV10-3 AAKLAGGGDTQY
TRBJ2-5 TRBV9 ASSLTLAGQETQY
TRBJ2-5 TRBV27 ASSILAGGETQY
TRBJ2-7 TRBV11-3 ASSRDSYEQY
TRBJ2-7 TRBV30 AIDRVREQY
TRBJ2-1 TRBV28 ASSLGAAGERNEQF
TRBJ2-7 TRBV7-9 ASSLLTGGDYEQY
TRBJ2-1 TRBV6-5 ASRTSGSNEQF
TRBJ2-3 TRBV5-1 ASSAFIGRTTDTQY
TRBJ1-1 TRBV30 AARASEAEAF
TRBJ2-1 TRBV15 ATSLGLAGAQGQF
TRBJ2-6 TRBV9 ASSVGSGGLSGANVLT
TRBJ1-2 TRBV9 ASEANYGYT
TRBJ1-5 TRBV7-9 ASSHDREGQPQH
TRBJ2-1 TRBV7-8 ASSSRSSGRPNEQF
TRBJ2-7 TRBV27 ASSLLGQGAYEQY
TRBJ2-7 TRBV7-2 ASRSRVMGTVF
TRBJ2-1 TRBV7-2 ASTSAGGGNEQF
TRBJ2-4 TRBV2 ARTWDRRLAGAKNIQY
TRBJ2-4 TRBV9 ASSSEPAKNIQY
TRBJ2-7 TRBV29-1 SVEAGSLEQY
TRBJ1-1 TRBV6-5 ASSPRTVGAEAF
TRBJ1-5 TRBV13 ASSLGNGEQPQH
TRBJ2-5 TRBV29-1 SVEVGQPGGWPQY
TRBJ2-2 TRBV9 ASTRTGANTGELF
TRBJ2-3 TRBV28 ASRLRDTRTDTQY
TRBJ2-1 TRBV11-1 ASSRRGVYNEQF
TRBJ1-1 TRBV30 AWSAGSNTEAF